This TCR beta chain was identified during a study of shared clonotypes between healthy human individuals (dated by TCRdb to about 2020). About the investigation overall: The cohort included three men and two women between 18 and 49 years of age. Each donor's leukapheresis produced roughly between about 0.8 and 8.9 billion PBMCs. To increase sequencing depth and limit assay-specific biases, TCR repertoire library preparation and sequencing were carried out by different laboratories using diverse techniques. Blood TCR repertoires of 5 or 6 healthy adults were deeply sequenced to estimate repertoire size and the extent of clonotype sharing between individuals. Study-wide conclusions, independent of this receptor: The small number of donors limited the genetic and exposure-history diversity represented. Only blood was sampled, and tissue TCR repertoires likely differ from those in blood. Based on pairwise subsampling, the degree of clonotype sharing among donors was expected to be affected by sequencing depth.

Donors were healthy HIV-negative adults with no recently reported acute infections or vaccinations. Every donor was a Caucasian adult living in Nashville, Tennessee, USA. In the unsorted samples, 70 million to 90 million PBMCs were counted, and genomic DNA was extracted using the QIAamp DNA Blood Mini kit. Blood was collected by leukapheresis, and PBMCs were isolated by Ficoll-Histopaque density gradient centrifugation and then cryopreserved in liquid nitrogen vapor phase. Using the deep immunoSEQ assay, TCR CDR3 regions were amplified from genomic DNA by multiplex PCR. Extracted genomic DNA from each cell subset was spread evenly across all wells of several immunoSEQ 96-well plates, with each plate serving as a replicate. For unsorted PBMC, about 300 ng of genomic DNA, equivalent to approximately 28,000 T cell genomes, went into each replicate PCR. Genomic DNA from unsorted PBMC was sequenced over ten immunoSEQ deep assay plates. The purified libraries were quantified using a Qubit 3.0 fluorometer, sized with a Bioanalyzer 2100, and then quantified again using the KAPA Library Quantification kit. Every immunoSEQ 96-well plate was sequenced on a dedicated single-read 150-cycle Illumina NextSeq 550 flow cell. The paper's data handling went like this. Because the immunoSEQ output held only junctional sequences and lacked quality scores, the filtering could not match the filtering applied to full-length reads. Sequences were annotated with PyIR, a Python wrapper for IgBLAST v1.9, using IMGT germline references to assign V/J genes and CDR3. Reads were filtered out if the reads had weak V/J assignments (E-value above 1e-6), no CDR3, stop codons, out-of-frame junctions, or ambiguous translated residues. V3J clonotypes were defined as sequences sharing an identical inferred V gene, J gene, and CDR3 amino acid sequence. Percentage overlap between repertoires was computed as shared unique clonotypes divided by the size of the smaller repertoire. Repertoire richness was assessed with RTK rarefaction, the Chao1 estimator, and Recon v2.1 estimates of unobserved clonotypes. TCRdb stores this immuneACCESS table with in-frame sequences only. Part of the clones is absent; in the studies checked, under half of the shortfall reflects unresolved V genes, and no reason is known for the rest. V and J calls and clone size are copied from that table; D and trimming were computed from the DNA. In all, the sample holds approximately 460,000 clones, and roughly three quarters of those were seen once. About 11% of the sample is taken by the ten largest.

CDR1 MGHRA and CDR2 YSYEKL are derived from the germline V gene. The CDR3 is 16 amino acids long, termini counted. To note about this clone: This receptor's antigen is unknown. The conserved phenylalanine or tryptophan is not found at the CDR3 terminus, so this likely reflects a read error. It is unclear where the CDR3 begins or ends on the DNA, so no DNA is shown, and the CDR3 is as TCRdb lists it.

The rearranged chain carries TRBV4-1 and TRBJ1-2. The specimen sequenced was PBMCs. This sequence was found in a woman in her 40s in good health. Some clones in this sample may be carry-over from other donors' samples. The CDR3 loop reads CASSQGLLNFNYGYIL.